One and the same sample provided the 23 T cell receptor beta chains below, sequenced in a study of control samples from healthy donors and cancer patients. Repertoires were generated with immunoSEQ multiplex PCR, while TCRdb's copy carries only in-frame clones and drops some. The sample consists of about 170,000 clones, about nine tenths of them appearing once. Sequenced sample: blood. The origin of the receptors is a woman between 25 and 40 years old in good health.

The J gene is TRBJ2-1, the V gene TRBV11-3; perhaps TRBD2 as D (6 bases). V was trimmed by 1 base and J by 2 bases, leaving 9 bases between them. The CDR3 is 15 amino acids. Looked up from germline, CDR1 is SGHNT and CDR2 is YENEEA. The CDR3 here is CASSLGRGTYNEQFF. The CDR3 DNA is TGTGCCAGCAGCTTAGGACGGGGGACCTACAATGAGCAGTTCTTC.

The gene calls are TRBV4-1 and TRBJ2-3; perhaps TRBD1 as D (6 bases). CDR3 length: 16 residues. The germline CDR1 and CDR2 sequences are MGHRA and YSYEKL. Trimming cost V 3 bases and J 0 bases, with 13 bases left between them. The CDR3 DNA reads as TGCGCCAGCAGCCAGACAGGTCTATCTAGCACAGATACGCAGTATTTT. It encodes CASSQTGLSSTDTQYF.

The V call is TRBV7-2, the J call TRBJ2-2; TRBD1 might be the D (6 bases). The germline CDR1 and CDR2 sequences are SGHTA and FQGNSA. The V gene lost 4 bases and the J gene lost 4 bases, with 10 bases spanning the gap. CDR3 size: 14 residues. The CDR3 nucleotides read TGTGCCAGCAGCTCGGGACAACCCACCGGGGAGCTGTTTTTT. Protein sequence: CASSSGQPTGELFF.

CDR3 nucleotide sequence: TGTGCCAGTAGTATCCGGGAGGGGGGCACTGAAGCTTTCTTT. Protein: CASSIREGGTEAFF. V is TRBV19 and J is TRBJ1-1; TRBD1 is a possible D gene (6 bases). Germline V CDR1 and CDR2: LNHDA, SQIVND (reference sequence). This CDR3 region has 14 residues. V shed 3 bases and J shed 4 bases, with 12 bases lying between them. Full variable domain (outside the CDR3, taken from reference TRBV19 and TRBJ1-1): DGGITQSPKYLFRKEGQNVTLSCEQNLNHDAMYWYRQDPGQGLRLIYYSQIVNDFQKGDIAEGYSVSREKKESFPLTVTSAQKNPTAFYLCASSIREGGTEAFFGQGTRLTVV.

This CDR3 is CASSWGMNTEAFF. The CDR3 nucleotides read TGTGCCAGCAGTTGGGGCATGAACACTGAAGCTTTCTTT. This sequence joins TRBV28 and TRBJ1-1; D perhaps matches TRBD1 (5 bases). Germline CDR1 reads MDHEN; CDR2 reads SYDVKM. The CDR3 loop spans 13 amino acids. Trimming stripped 4 bases from V and 0 bases from J, with 6 bases between.

CDR3 bases: TGTGCCAGCAGTGAAGTACTAGCCAAAAACATTCAGTACTTC. This encodes CASSEVLAKNIQYF. The V and J genes are TRBV2 and TRBJ2-4; D remains unclear. Germline CDR1 is SNHLY and CDR2 is FYNNEI. The CDR3 is 14 amino acids. Trimming stripped 1 base from V and 0 bases from J, with 4 bases between.

This chain connects TRBV6-1 to TRBJ1-5; D is undetermined. Trimming cost V 3 bases and J 2 bases, with 5 bases left between them. The CDR3 length is 13 residues. Per germline, CDR1 MNHNS and CDR2 SASEGT. The CDR3: CASSDRRNQPQHF. As DNA, the CDR3 is TGTGCCAGCAGTGACCGCCGCAATCAGCCCCAGCATTTT.

The chain employs TRBV5-8 and TRBJ1-4; D is unresolved. The CDR3 runs 16 residues. Per the germline V gene, CDR1 is SGHTS and CDR2 is YDEGEE. V was cut by 0 bases and J by 4 bases, with 13 bases left in between. The CDR3 region has the DNA TGTGCCAGCAGCTTGGAATGGGCTGCTTTTAATGAAAAACTGTTTTTT. Protein: CASSLEWAAFNEKLFF.

The rearrangement joins TRBV7-3 to TRBJ2-7; D is perhaps TRBD2 (6 bases). Trimming stripped 1 base from V and 4 bases from J, with 8 bases between. Germline CDR1 SGHTA, CDR2 FQGTGA. The CDR3 length is 13 residues. CDR3: CASSLRGRYEQYF. Here the CDR3 DNA reads TGTGCCAGCAGCTTAAGGGGGAGGTACGAGCAGTACTTC. Filled out from reference TRBV7-3 and TRBJ2-7, the complete variable domain reads GAGVSQTPSNKVTEKGKYVELRCDPISGHTALYWYRQSLGQGPEFLIYFQGTGAADDSGLPNDRFFAVRPEGSVSTLKIQRTERGDSAVYLCASSLRGRYEQYFGPGTRLTVT.

Only one count was recorded for this clone. The chain employs TRBV18 and TRBJ2-1, with 8 bases that match TRBD2. Germline V gene sequence: CDR1 KGHSH, CDR2 LQKENI. The CDR3 sequence is 15 residues long. V shed 3 bases, J shed 4 bases, and the junction held 5 bases outside the gene matches. The CDR3 spells CASSPYSGIYNEQFF. In DNA form, the CDR3 reads TGTGCCAGCTCACCCTATAGCGGGATTTACAATGAGCAGTTCTTC. Filled out from reference TRBV18 and TRBJ2-1, the complete variable domain reads NAGVMQNPRHLVRRRGQEARLRCSPMKGHSHVYWYRQLPEEGLKFMVYLQKENIIDESGMPKERFSAEFPKEGPSILRIQQVVRGDSAAYFCASSPYSGIYNEQFFGPGTRLTVL.

A remark on this clone: Its ends do not fully match the called genes, so a read error is possible. This chain joins TRBV19 and TRBJ1-4; maybe TRBD1 (5 bases). CDR1 and CDR2 (germline): LNHDA, SQIVND (reference sequence). The CDR3 runs 12 residues. The CDR3 protein is CASSIGDWFPAF. The CDR3 DNA follows: TGTGCCAGTAGTATCGGGGACTGGTTTCCGGCTTTT.

Comment on this clone: At the DNA level, this CDR3 is encoded by other sequences in the same sample as well. The J gene is TRBJ1-6, the V gene TRBV6-4; 7 nucleotides line up with TRBD1. The CDR3 spans 15 residues. Germline V gene data show CDR1 as MRHNA and CDR2 as SNTAGT. Unmatched junction bases numbered 4, after V lost 2 bases and J lost 6 bases. The CDR3 DNA reads as TGTGCCAGCAGTGACGAGGCAGGGGGTAATTCACCCCTCCACTTT. It translates to CASSDEAGGNSPLHF.

The gene calls are TRBV7-2 and TRBJ2-1; 14 bases match TRBD2. The CDR3 is 15 residues long. Germline CDR1 and CDR2: SGHTA and FQGNSA. The junction had 6 bases not matched to a gene; V was cut back by 4 bases and J by 10 bases. The CDR3 loop reads CASSSGLAGGIEQFF. CDR3 DNA sequence: TGTGCCAGCAGCTCCGGACTAGCGGGGGGAATAGAGCAGTTCTTC.

The chain recombines TRBV19 with TRBJ1-5; TRBD1 matches at 10 bases. In germline, CDR1 is LNHDA, CDR2 SQIVND (reference sequence). With V trimmed by 7 bases and J by 1 base, 7 bases remained unmatched. This CDR3 has 16 amino acids. The CDR3 reads CASTGPGQGSNQPQHF. The CDR3 DNA reads TGTGCCAGTACCGGCCCGGGACAGGGGAGCAATCAGCCCCAGCATTTT.

Remarks on this clone: The sample contains more than one DNA sequence encoding this CDR3. The rearrangement links TRBV5-1 to TRBJ2-3; TRBD2 aligns across 10 bases. This CDR3 has 15 residues. V gave up 2 bases and J gave up 0 bases; unmatched junction bases: 0. Germline CDR1 is SGHRS and CDR2 is YFSETQ. DNA of the CDR3: TGCGCCAGCAGCTTAGCGGGAGGGAGCACAGATACGCAGTATTTT. Protein sequence: CASSLAGGSTDTQYF.

The V and J genes are TRBV11-3 and TRBJ1-1; 11 bases fit TRBD1. Germline assignment: CDR1 SGHNT and CDR2 YENEEA. V dropped 5 bases and J dropped 5; count of bases not matched to a gene: 4. This CDR3 contains 14 residues. CDR3 sequence: CASSRTGGRTEAFF. The CDR3, as DNA: TGTGCCAGCAGCCGGACAGGGGGCAGGACTGAAGCTTTCTTT.

There are a few counts of this clone. V is TRBV3-1 (or the pseudogene TRBV3-2) and J is TRBJ1-2; D gene ambiguous. V was pared by 5 bases and J by 0 bases, with 7 bases between. CDR1 and CDR2 (germline): LGHDT, YNNKEL (reference sequence). The CDR3 loop spans 13 amino acids. The CDR3 DNA reads TGTGCCAGCAGCAGAGCTACTAACTATGGCTACACCTTC. Translating gives CASSRATNYGYTF.

The gene calls are TRBV7-8 and TRBJ1-5, with TRBD1 matching 11 bases. V shed 5 bases and J 2 bases; nucleotides not matched to a gene: 5. The germline CDR1 and CDR2 sequences are SGHVS and FQNEAQ. This CDR3 has 16 residues. The CDR3 DNA reads TGTGCCAGCAGCCCCCGGGACAGGGGGGGCAATCAGCCCCAGCATTTT. Translation gives CASSPRDRGGNQPQHF. Filled out from reference TRBV7-8 and TRBJ1-5, the complete variable domain reads GAGVSQSPRYKVAKRGQDVALRCDPISGHVSLFWYQQALGQGPEFLTYFQNEAQLDKSGLPSDRFFAERPEGSVSTLKIQRTQQEDSAVYLCASSPRDRGGNQPQHFGDGTRLSIL.

The rearrangement uses TRBV7-2 and TRBJ2-2; D gene uncertain. CDR1 is SGHTA and CDR2 is FQGNSA in the germline V gene. This CDR3 has 14 residues. V lost 1 base to trimming and J lost 5 bases, with 8 bases between them. The CDR3 loop is CASSLVSVTGELFF. Written as DNA, the CDR3 is TGTGCCAGCAGCTTAGTTTCGGTAACCGGGGAGCTGTTTTTT. Supplemented by reference TRBV7-2 and TRBJ2-2, the full variable domain reads GAGVSQSPSNKVTEKGKDVELRCDPISGHTALYWYRQSLGQGLEFLIYFQGNSAPDKSGLPSDRFSAERTGGSVSTLTIQRTQQEDSAVYLCASSLVSVTGELFFGEGSRLTVL.

The chain uses TRBV30 and TRBJ1-6; 8 nucleotides align to TRBD1. Germline V lookup: CDR1 GTSNPN, CDR2 SVGIG (reference sequence). The V and J ends lost 3 bases and 8 bases, in that order; junction bases with no gene match: 6. This CDR3 is 14 amino acids long. The CDR3 nucleotides read TGTGCCTGGAGCATCACAGGGGGACATTCACCCCTCCACTTT. As protein: CAWSITGGHSPLHF. Based on the CDR3 plus reference TRBV30 and TRBJ1-6, the full variable domain is SQTIHQWPATLVQPVGSPLSLECTVEGTSNPNLYWYRQAAGRGLQLLFYSVGIGQISSEVPQNLSASRPQDRQFILSSKKLLLSDSGFYLCAWSITGGHSPLHFGNGTRLTVT.

The count of this clone is one. Other DNA variants within this sample encode the same CDR3. This sequence joins TRBV10-1 and TRBJ2-2; D is unresolved. CDR3 length: 13 amino acids. CDR1 is WNHNN, CDR2 SYGVQD, per germline (reference sequence). V was shortened by 0 bases and J by 4 bases, with 3 bases between the two germline ends. The CDR3: CASSESGTGELFF. The CDR3 DNA follows: TGCGCCAGCAGTGAGTCTGGCACCGGGGAGCTGTTTTTT.

The gene calls are TRBV2 and TRBJ1-1; the match to TRBD1 covers 8 bases. The V segment lost 8 bases and the J segment 5 bases; nucleotides outside the gene matches: 10. The CDR3 is 14 residues long. Germline CDR1 reads SNHLY; CDR2 reads FYNNEI. Here the CDR3 reads CASCTGTGTTEAFF. As DNA, the CDR3 is TGTGCCAGCTGCACCGGGACAGGAACGACTGAAGCTTTCTTT.

This chain uses TRBV19 with TRBJ2-3; D is possibly TRBD1 or TRBD2 (6 bases each). The V gene lost 7 bases and the J gene lost 3 bases, with 14 bases spanning the gap. Germline CDR1 LNHDA, CDR2 SQIVND (reference sequence). The CDR3 consists of 14 residues. The chain's CDR3 is CASKNGGETDTQYF. In nucleotides, the CDR3 is TGTGCCAGTAAAAACGGGGGCGAAACAGATACGCAGTATTTT.